This entry describes one T cell receptor beta chain. This specimen comes from a study of control samples from healthy donors and cancer patients. Looked up from germline, CDR1 is MGHRA and CDR2 is YSYEKL. This CDR3 contains 14 residues. V was cut by 4 bases and J by 0 bases, with 9 bases left in between. TCRdb's table, derived via immunoSEQ multiplex PCR, lists solely in-frame clones and lacks some. The table lists over 80,000 clones, around 92% of them singletons, with 15% to 17% in the top ten. The sequenced material came from blood. This chain connects TRBV4-1 to TRBJ1-1; D not certain. The source of this sequence is a man aged 30-40 years in good health. CDR3 bases: TGCGCCAGCAGCCGTAGGACCTTGAACACTGAAGCTTTCTTT. Translating gives CASSRRTLNTEAFF.